These 7 T cell receptor beta chains were all obtained from the same sample, sequenced in a study of blood T cells in healthy people across ages. Combining a sample-barcoded 5' primer with a J-beta primer mix, a second PCR ran for roughly 6 to 12 cycles. One entry per CDR3 protein results from TCRdb running MiXCR on the 5' RACE reads. The repertoire holds roughly 800,000 distinct CDR3 sequences, with about three fifths as singletons. Source material: blood. These receptors were taken from a man aged 25-45 years in good health.

This clonotype was seen only once. The V call is TRBV28, the J call TRBJ2-7; tentative D call: TRBD2 (6 bases). The germline gives CDR1 MDHEN, CDR2 SYDVKM. The CDR3 has 15 residues. Trimming stripped 4 bases from V and 3 bases from J, with 16 bases between. CDR3 nucleotide sequence: TGTGCCAGCAGTTCAATTAGCGGAACGGTCTACGAGCAGTACTTC. Amino acid sequence: CASSSISGTVYEQYF.

This chain joins TRBV7-2 and TRBJ1-2; D is undetermined. V was clipped by 4 bases and J by 7 bases, with 13 bases between them. The CDR3 is made up of 13 amino acids. Germline CDR1 reads SGHTA; CDR2 reads FQGNSA. CDR3 region: CASSSRAFSGYTF. In nucleotides, the CDR3 is TGTGCCAGCAGCTCCCGGGCATTTTCTGGCTACACCTTC. The full variable domain, its missing parts supplied by reference TRBV7-2 and TRBJ1-2, is GAGVSQSPSNKVTEKGKDVELRCDPISGHTALYWYRQSLGQGLEFLIYFQGNSAPDKSGLPSDRFSAERTGGSVSTLTIQRTQQEDSAVYLCASSSRAFSGYTFGSGTRLTVV.

The V gene is TRBV9, the J gene TRBJ2-3; TRBD2 matches at 7 bases. J gave up 2 bases and V 6 bases, and 6 bases lay outside the gene matches. Germline V CDR1 and CDR2: SGDLS, YYNGEE. CDR3 length: 14 amino acids. The CDR3 nucleotides read TGTGCCAGCAAGCGGGGACTTTTCACAGATACGCAGTATTTT. It codes for CASKRGLFTDTQYF.

The chain carries TRBV5-1 and TRBJ1-2, with 8 bases matching TRBD1. Trimming took 4 bases from V and 0 from J; bases not matched to a gene: 5. Germline CDR1 SGHRS, CDR2 YFSETQ. The CDR3 totals 15 residues. The CDR3 here is CASSGDRGANYGYTF. DNA of the CDR3: TGCGCCAGCAGCGGCGACAGGGGAGCTAACTATGGCTACACCTTC.

The V call is TRBV7-9, the J call TRBJ1-5, with D perhaps TRBD1 (6 bases). This CDR3 comprises 16 residues. V gave up 1 base and J gave up 6 bases, with 16 bases separating them. The V gene's germline CDR1 is SEHNR and CDR2 FQNEAQ (reference sequence). The DNA of the CDR3 is TGTGCCAGCAGCTTAGGGGATTGGGGGCCTAGTCAGCCCCAGCATTTT. Protein product: CASSLGDWGPSQPQHF.

The chain combines TRBV19 with TRBJ1-5; 7 bases line up with TRBD1. The CDR3 extends over 13 amino acids. With 8 bases clipped from V and 7 bases from J, the junction kept 8 bases outside the gene matches. Germline V gene data show CDR1 as LNHDA and CDR2 as SQIVND (reference sequence). CDR3 nucleotide sequence: TGTGCCAGTGGAGGGACAGCCTGGCAGCCCCAGCATTTT. Amino acids: CASGGTAWQPQHF.

The chain uses TRBV20-1 and TRBJ1-2; 7 bases are a match to TRBD1. Germline CDR1 is DFQATT and CDR2 is SNEGSKA (reference sequence). With 5 bases clipped from V and 7 bases from J, the junction kept 19 bases outside the gene matches. The CDR3 sequence is 16 residues long. The CDR3 protein is CSAQTRDREYTGGYTF. The CDR3 DNA reads TGCAGTGCTCAGACTCGGGACAGAGAGTATACGGGTGGCTACACCTTC.